This TCR beta chain emerged from a study of T cell responses to AZD1222 COVID-19 vaccine. Clones were sequenced by immunoSEQ multiplex PCR, and TCRdb holds only the in-frame ones, with some missing. The sample has roughly 80,000 clones; approximately 86% are singletons. J lost 9 bases, V lost 5 bases, and 9 bases had no gene match. Germline lookup yields CDR1 SGHAT and CDR2 FQNNGV. This CDR3 has 14 amino acids. The specimen was peripheral blood, collected on day 0 of MenACWY control vaccination. The source of this sequence is an adult in good health. This chain joins TRBV11-2 and TRBJ2-1, with TRBD2 matching over 8 bases. CDR3 bases: TGTGCCAGCAGCCCGGGGGGGGTAAGAGTTGAGCAGTTCTTC. Translating gives CASSPGGVRVEQFF.